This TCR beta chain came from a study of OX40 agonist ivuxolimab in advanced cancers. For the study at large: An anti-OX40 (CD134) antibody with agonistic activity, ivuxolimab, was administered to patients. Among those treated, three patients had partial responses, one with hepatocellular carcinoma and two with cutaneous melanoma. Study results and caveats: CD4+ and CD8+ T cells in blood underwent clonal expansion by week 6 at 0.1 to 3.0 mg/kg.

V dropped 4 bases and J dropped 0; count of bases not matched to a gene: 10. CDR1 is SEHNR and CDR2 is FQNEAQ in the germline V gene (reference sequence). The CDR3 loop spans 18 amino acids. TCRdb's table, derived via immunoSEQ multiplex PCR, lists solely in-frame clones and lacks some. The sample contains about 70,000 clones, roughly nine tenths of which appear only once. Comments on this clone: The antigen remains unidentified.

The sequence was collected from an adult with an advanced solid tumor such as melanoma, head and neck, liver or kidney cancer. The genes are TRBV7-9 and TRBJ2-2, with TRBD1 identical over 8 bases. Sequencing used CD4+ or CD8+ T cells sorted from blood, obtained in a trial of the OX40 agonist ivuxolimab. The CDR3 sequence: CASSSARDRISNTGELFF. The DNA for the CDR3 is TGTGCCAGCAGCTCCGCCCGGGACAGGATCTCGAACACCGGGGAGCTGTTTTTT.